What follows are 30 T cell receptor beta chains derived from one specimen sequenced in a study of T cell repertoires in cytomegalovirus infection. TCRdb ran MiXCR on the reads and lists one entry per CDR3 protein. The data contain about 680,000 distinct CDR3 sequences, roughly 26% of them singletons. Sequenced input: CD8+ T cells from PBMCs. The source of these receptors is a human donor in good health (CMV status not recorded). Some clones in this sample may be carry-over from other donors' samples.

This rearrangement joins TRBV10-1 to TRBJ2-2, with a weak D call TRBD1 (6 bases). The CDR3 runs 15 residues. Deletions cut 4 bases from V and 6 bases from J, with 15 bases between. Germline CDR1 WNHNN, CDR2 SYGVQD (reference sequence). CDR3 sequence: CASSGRGFRAGELFF. Written as DNA, the CDR3 is TGCGCCAGCAGTGGCAGGGGATTTCGGGCCGGGGAGCTGTTTTTT.

This clonotype showed up many times. The chain employs TRBV7-9 and TRBJ2-1; perhaps TRBD1 as D (5 bases). CDR3 length equals 14 residues. Germline CDR1 is SEHNR and CDR2 is FQNEAQ (reference sequence). The V gene lost 4 bases and the J gene lost 9 bases, with 16 bases spanning the gap. The CDR3 here is CASSSVTKGLEQFF. CDR3 nucleotide sequence: TGTGCCAGCAGCTCCGTCACAAAGGGGCTTGAGCAGTTCTTC. The variable domain in full, with the rest retrieved from reference TRBV7-9 and TRBJ2-1, is DTGVSQNPRHKITKRGQNVTFRCDPISEHNRLYWYRQTLGQGPEFLTYFQNEAQLEKSRLLSDRFSAERPKGSFSTLEIQRTEQGDSAMYLCASSSVTKGLEQFFGPGTRLTVL.

In this sample, this clonotype turned up many times. The CDR3 coding sequence is TGTGCCAGCTCACAGGGGGACAGGGGCCAACCTGAAGCTTTCTTT. Amino acids: CASSQGDRGQPEAFF. The chain combines TRBV18 with TRBJ1-1, with TRBD1 matching over 10 bases. The germline gives CDR1 KGHSH, CDR2 LQKENI. The CDR3 covers 15 residues. Trimming took 4 bases from V and 6 from J; bases not matched to a gene: 8. Together with reference TRBV18 and TRBJ1-1, the CDR3 gives the full variable domain: NAGVMQNPRHLVRRRGQEARLRCSPMKGHSHVYWYRQLPEEGLKFMVYLQKENIIDESGMPKERFSAEFPKEGPSILRIQQVVRGDSAAYFCASSQGDRGQPEAFFGQGTRLTVV.

This clonotype was seen at least ten times. This CDR3 is CASTGTGMSYNEQFF. In DNA, the CDR3 is TGTGCCAGCACCGGGACAGGGATGTCCTACAATGAGCAGTTCTTC. V gene TRBV6-1 combines with J gene TRBJ2-1; 9 positions match TRBD1. Germline trimming cut 7 bases from V and 1 base from J; bases unmatched to any gene: 5. Germline CDR1 MNHNS, CDR2 SASEGT. This CDR3 has 15 residues.

This chain links TRBV6-6 with TRBJ2-3; the D gene is possibly TRBD2 (7 bases). This CDR3 comprises 18 residues. The V gene lost 8 bases and the J gene lost 2 bases, with 26 bases spanning the gap. Germline CDR1 and CDR2: MNHNY and SVGAGI (reference sequence). CDR3 protein: CASALDPWRGPHTDTQYF. CDR3 DNA: TGTGCCAGCGCCCTCGATCCCTGGCGGGGGCCACACACAGATACGCAGTATTTT.

V is TRBV7-9 and J is TRBJ2-7; D possibly uses TRBD1 or TRBD2 (6 bases each). The CDR3 contains 15 residues. The V end lost 4 bases, the J end lost 3 bases, and 16 bases lay between the germline ends. The germline V gene has CDR1 SEHNR and CDR2 FQNEAQ (reference sequence). The chain's CDR3 is CASSSPGALNYEQYF. In DNA, the CDR3 is TGTGCCAGCAGCTCGCCGGGGGCCCTCAACTACGAGCAGTACTTC.

CDR3 bases: TGTGCCAGCAGCGTAGCGGGGGCGAGCTCCTACAATGAGCAGTTCTTC. Residues: CASSVAGASSYNEQFF. The chain recombines TRBV9 with TRBJ2-1; either TRBD1 or TRBD2 may supply D (6 bases each). With 0 bases removed from V and 0 bases from J, the gap between germline ends came to 10 bases. The CDR3 extends over 16 amino acids. Germline values: CDR1 SGDLS, CDR2 YYNGEE.

This sequence joins TRBV7-9 and TRBJ2-7, with D possibly TRBD1 on 6 matching bases. This CDR3 contains 14 residues. V was clipped by 5 bases and J by 2 bases, with 13 bases between them. Germline V gene data show CDR1 as SEHNR and CDR2 as FQNEAQ (reference sequence). CDR3 amino acids: CASSARDKTYEQYF. CDR3 bases: TGTGCCAGCAGCGCACGGGACAAGACCTACGAGCAGTACTTC.

V and J are TRBV10-3 and TRBJ2-7, with D unresolved. The CDR3 contains 13 residues. The ends were cut back, 3 bases at V and 3 bases at J, with 9 bases in the middle. Per the germline V gene, CDR1 is ENHRY and CDR2 is SYGVKD. The CDR3 DNA reads TGTGCCATCAGTGATTTGCTGATCTACGAGCAGTACTTC. As protein: CAISDLLIYEQYF.

This clonotype was observed at least ten times. The V and J genes are TRBV7-9 and TRBJ2-6; 7 bases map to TRBD1. The CDR3 contains 18 residues. The germline gives CDR1 SEHNR, CDR2 FQNEAQ (reference sequence). The V gene end was trimmed by 7 bases and the J gene end by 0 bases; junction bases not matched to a gene: 12. DNA of the CDR3: TGTGCCAGCAACCTGACTCGTCGGGACAGCTCTGGGGCCAACGTCCTGACTTTC. It specifies CASNLTRRDSSGANVLTF.

This clonotype was observed a handful of times. The chain couples TRBV28 to TRBJ2-1; no reliable D call. V lost 7 bases and J lost 1, with 11 bases in between. Germline values: CDR1 MDHEN, CDR2 SYDVKM. There are 14 residues in the CDR3. The chain's CDR3 is CASNLHKSYNEQFF. The CDR3 DNA reads as TGTGCCAGCAATTTGCACAAATCCTACAATGAGCAGTTCTTC.

The gene calls are TRBV2 and TRBJ2-3; D possibly matches TRBD1 or TRBD2 (5 bases each). V lost 8 bases, J lost 5 bases, and 14 bases lay in between. This CDR3 has 13 residues. The germline V gene has CDR1 SNHLY and CDR2 FYNNEI. This CDR3 reads CASGDLLRDTQYF. The CDR3 DNA is TGTGCCAGCGGGGACCTTCTCAGAGATACGCAGTATTTT.

The genes are TRBV6-5 and TRBJ1-6; D may be TRBD1 (5 bases). The CDR3 consists of 15 residues. CDR1 MNHEY and CDR2 SVGAGI come from the germline V gene. Trimming cost V 6 bases and J 8 bases, with 17 bases left between them. CDR3 DNA sequence: TGTGCCAGCAGCTGGGGCTCGTCCGGGTATTCACCCCTCCACTTT. Translation: CASSWGSSGYSPLHF.

The chain links TRBV7-2 to TRBJ2-3; 8 positions match TRBD1. Germline CDR1 and CDR2: SGHTA and FQGNSA. Trimming removed 4 bases from V and 6 bases from J; junction bases left unmatched: 6. This CDR3 is built from 14 residues. The CDR3 loop is CASSSDRVGDTQYF. The CDR3 DNA is TGTGCCAGCAGCTCGGACAGGGTTGGGGATACGCAGTATTTT.

This rearrangement joins TRBV10-3 to TRBJ2-7; D is ambiguous. V shed 4 bases and J shed 2 bases, with 12 bases lying between them. The length of the CDR3 is 14 residues. Germline CDR1 ENHRY, CDR2 SYGVKD. The CDR3 spells CAISAGGRTYEQYV. Written as DNA, the CDR3 is TGTGCCATCAGTGCCGGCGGTAGAACCTACGAGCAGTACGTC.

This clonotype was observed at least ten times. The genes are TRBV7-2 and TRBJ2-5, with D uncertain. The germline V gene encodes CDR1 SGHTA and CDR2 FQGNSA. The CDR3 contains 13 residues. The V gene lost 0 bases and the J gene lost 5 bases, with 7 bases spanning the gap. The CDR3 loop reads CASSLALEETQYF. The CDR3 DNA reads as TGTGCCAGCAGCTTAGCTCTAGAGGAGACCCAGTACTTC.

The genes are TRBV9 and TRBJ1-5; a possible D gene is TRBD1 (5 bases). Between the trimmed V and J ends, which lost 0 bases and 5 bases, there was a span of 9 bases. The length of the CDR3 is 14 residues. CDR1 and CDR2 from the germline V gene are SGDLS and YYNGEE. DNA of the CDR3: TGTGCCAGCAGCGTAGCAGGGTTCGATCAGCCCCAGCATTTT. Translation: CASSVAGFDQPQHF.

Many counts were recorded for this clonotype. V gene TRBV7-9 combines with J gene TRBJ2-1, with D maybe TRBD1 (6 bases). The CDR3 extends over 14 amino acids. Trimming shortened V by 5 bases and J by 3 bases, and 11 bases separated the two germline ends. Germline V lookup: CDR1 SEHNR, CDR2 FQNEAQ (reference sequence). The CDR3 region is CASSPSDSYNEQFF. The DNA of the CDR3 is TGTGCCAGCAGCCCCTCGGACAGCTACAATGAGCAGTTCTTC.

The gene calls are TRBV20-1 and TRBJ2-1, with a possible D match to TRBD2 (6 bases). V shed 0 bases and J shed 0 bases, with 15 bases lying between them. The CDR3 runs to 17 residues. Germline lookup yields CDR1 DFQATT and CDR2 SNEGSKA (reference sequence). The chain's CDR3 is CSARDGASVSSYNEQFF. In DNA, the CDR3 is TGCAGTGCTAGAGATGGGGCTAGCGTAAGCTCCTACAATGAGCAGTTCTTC.

The V and J genes are TRBV2 and TRBJ2-3; no firm D call. CDR3 length equals 11 residues. V lost 8 bases and J lost 6, with 9 bases in between. Germline V CDR1 and CDR2: SNHLY, FYNNEI. CDR3 coding DNA: TGTGCCAGCCCGGCCACGGATACGCAGTATTTT. Protein sequence: CASPATDTQYF.

The chain employs TRBV2 and TRBJ1-5; D ambiguous. Germline lookup yields CDR1 SNHLY and CDR2 FYNNEI. There are 17 residues in the CDR3. V dropped 3 bases and J dropped 0 bases, with 15 bases sitting between them. The CDR3 sequence: CASSEVQGDYSNQPQHF. For the CDR3, the DNA is TGTGCCAGCAGTGAGGTCCAAGGCGATTATAGCAATCAGCCCCAGCATTTT.

The chain recombines TRBV20-1 with TRBJ2-5, with TRBD2 identical over 8 bases. CDR1 is DFQATT and CDR2 is SNEGSKA in the germline V gene (reference sequence). The CDR3 is 14 amino acids. Unmatched junction bases numbered 8, after V lost 3 bases and J lost 5 bases. The CDR3 DNA sequence: TGCAGTGCTAGGTACCGGGGGGGTAGTGAGACCCAGTACTTC. Amino acid sequence: CSARYRGGSETQYF.

The chain links TRBV29-1 to TRBJ2-5; possibly TRBD1 for D (6 bases). Trimming took off 2 bases at V and 6 bases at J, with 10 bases between the two ends. This CDR3 is built from 12 residues. Germline values: CDR1 SQVTM, CDR2 ANQGSEA. The CDR3 spells CSVERQGKTQYF. CDR3 sequence (DNA): TGCAGCGTTGAACGGCAGGGGAAGACCCAGTACTTC.

This clonotype was picked up many times. The rearrangement uses TRBV28 and TRBJ2-5, with 7 nucleotides matching TRBD1. The V segment lost 6 bases and the J segment 3 bases; nucleotides outside the gene matches: 7. The CDR3 covers 14 residues. In germline, CDR1 is MDHEN, CDR2 SYDVKM. CDR3 nucleotide sequence: TGTGCCAGCAGCTTGACAGGGCGGGAAGAGACCCAGTACTTC. Amino acids: CASSLTGREETQYF.

At least ten counts were recorded for this clonotype. The chain combines TRBV11-2 with TRBJ2-3; 7 positions match TRBD2. The CDR3 is made up of 15 amino acids. The germline CDR1 and CDR2 sequences are SGHAT and FQNNGV. V gave up 5 bases and J gave up 4 bases; unmatched junction bases: 9. This CDR3 reads CASSVGGNGADTQYF. CDR3 DNA sequence: TGTGCCAGCAGCGTCGGGGGGAATGGAGCAGATACGCAGTATTTT.

There are many counts of this clonotype. The chain recombines TRBV7-9 with TRBJ1-1; D is perhaps TRBD1 (6 bases). This CDR3 is built from 15 residues. The germline gives CDR1 SEHNR, CDR2 FQNEAQ (reference sequence). Trimming cost V 0 bases and J 5 bases, with 13 bases left between them. The CDR3 sequence: CASSLAGGGTTEAFF. The CDR3 DNA sequence: TGTGCCAGCAGCTTAGCGGGGGGGGGCACGACTGAAGCTTTCTTT.

The chain links TRBV20-1 to TRBJ2-7; a weak D match, TRBD2 (7 bases). Germline loops: CDR1 DFQATT, CDR2 SNEGSKA (reference sequence). CDR3 size: 16 residues. The germline V and J ends were trimmed by 0 bases and 0 bases, with 15 bases remaining between them. CDR3 loop: CSARDPAGAFSYEQYF. The CDR3 region has the DNA TGCAGTGCTAGAGACCCTGCGGGGGCCTTCTCCTACGAGCAGTACTTC.

The CDR3 sequence is CASSYSLNGELFF. DNA for the CDR3: TGTGCCAGCAGTTACTCTTTGAACGGGGAGCTGTTTTTT. J is TRBJ2-2 and V is TRBV27; D is unclear. The CDR3 extends over 13 amino acids. The V end was cut by 4 bases, the J end by 7 bases, with 10 bases between. Germline assignment: CDR1 MNHEY and CDR2 SMNVEV (reference sequence).

This clonotype was seen only a few times. V is TRBV18 and J is TRBJ2-7; D unclear. Per the germline V gene, CDR1 is KGHSH and CDR2 is LQKENI. The CDR3 consists of 14 residues. Trimming removed 0 bases from V and 5 bases from J, with 11 bases in between. CDR3 residues: CASSPPERIHEQYF. The CDR3 nucleotides read TGTGCCAGCTCACCACCGGAAAGGATCCACGAGCAGTACTTC.

This rearrangement joins TRBV29-1 to TRBJ1-1; 8 nucleotides line up with TRBD1. The germline CDR1 and CDR2 sequences are SQVTM and ANQGSEA. The V and J ends lost 5 bases and 1 base, in that order; junction bases with no gene match: 3. The CDR3 runs to 13 residues. This CDR3 is CSVLDRGNTEAFF. The CDR3 bases are TGCAGCGTTCTAGACAGGGGGAACACTGAAGCTTTCTTT.